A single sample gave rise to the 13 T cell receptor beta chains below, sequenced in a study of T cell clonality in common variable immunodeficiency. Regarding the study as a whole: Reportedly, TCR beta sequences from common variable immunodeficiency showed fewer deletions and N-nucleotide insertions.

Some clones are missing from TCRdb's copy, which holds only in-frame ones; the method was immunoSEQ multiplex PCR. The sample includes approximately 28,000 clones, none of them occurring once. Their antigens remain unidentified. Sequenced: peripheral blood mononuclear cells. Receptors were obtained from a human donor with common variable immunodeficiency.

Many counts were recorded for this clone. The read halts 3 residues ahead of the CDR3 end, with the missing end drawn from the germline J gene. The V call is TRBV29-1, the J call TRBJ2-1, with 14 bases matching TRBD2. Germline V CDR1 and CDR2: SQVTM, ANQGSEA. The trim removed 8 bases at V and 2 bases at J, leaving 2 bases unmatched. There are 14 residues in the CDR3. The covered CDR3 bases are TGCAGCATGACTAGCGGGAGGGCCTACAATGAG. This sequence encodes CSMTSGRAYNE. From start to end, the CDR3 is CSMTSGRAYNEQFF.

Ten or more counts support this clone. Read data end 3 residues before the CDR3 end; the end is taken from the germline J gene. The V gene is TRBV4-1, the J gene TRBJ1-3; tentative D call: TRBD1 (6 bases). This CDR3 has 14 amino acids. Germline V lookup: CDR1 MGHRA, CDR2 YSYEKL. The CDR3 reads CASSQGTATGSIYF. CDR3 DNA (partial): TGCGCCAGCAGCCAAGGGACAGCTACTGGGTCC.

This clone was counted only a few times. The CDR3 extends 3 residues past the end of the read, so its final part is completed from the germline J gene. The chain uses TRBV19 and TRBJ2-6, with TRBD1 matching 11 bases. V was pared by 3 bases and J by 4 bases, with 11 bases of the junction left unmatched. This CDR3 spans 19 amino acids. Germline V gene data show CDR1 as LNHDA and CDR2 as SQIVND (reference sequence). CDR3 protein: CASSIRMDRGLGGANVLTF. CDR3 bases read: TGTGCCAGTAGTATTAGAATGGACAGGGGGCTGGGAGGGGCCAACGTC.

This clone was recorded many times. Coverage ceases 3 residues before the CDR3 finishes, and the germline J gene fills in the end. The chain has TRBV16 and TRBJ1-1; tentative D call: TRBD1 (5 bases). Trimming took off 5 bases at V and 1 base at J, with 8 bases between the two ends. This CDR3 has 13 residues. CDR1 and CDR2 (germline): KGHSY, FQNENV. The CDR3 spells CASSLDKNTEAFF. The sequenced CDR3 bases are TGTGCCAGCAGCTTGGACAAGAACACTGAA.

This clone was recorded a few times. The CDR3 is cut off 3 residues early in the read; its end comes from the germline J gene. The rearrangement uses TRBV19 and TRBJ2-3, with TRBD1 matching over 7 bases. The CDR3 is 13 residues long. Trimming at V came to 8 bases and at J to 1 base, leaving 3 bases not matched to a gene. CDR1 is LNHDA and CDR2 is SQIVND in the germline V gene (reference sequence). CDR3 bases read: TGTGCCAGTTCCGACAGGGGCACAGATACG. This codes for CASSDRGTDT. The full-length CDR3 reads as CASSDRGTDTQYF.

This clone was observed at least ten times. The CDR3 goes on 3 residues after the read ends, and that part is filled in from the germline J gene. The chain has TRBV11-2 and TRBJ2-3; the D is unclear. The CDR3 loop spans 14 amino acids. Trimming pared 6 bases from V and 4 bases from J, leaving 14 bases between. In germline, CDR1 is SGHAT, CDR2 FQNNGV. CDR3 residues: CASSSDISSDTQYF. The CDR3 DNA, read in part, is TGTGCCAGCAGTTCCGACATATCCTCAGATACG.

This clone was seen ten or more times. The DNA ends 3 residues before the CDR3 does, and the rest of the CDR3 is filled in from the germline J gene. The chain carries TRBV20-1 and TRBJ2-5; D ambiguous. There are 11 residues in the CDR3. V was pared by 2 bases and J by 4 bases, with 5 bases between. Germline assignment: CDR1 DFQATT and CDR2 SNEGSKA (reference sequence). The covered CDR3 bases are TGCAGTGCTAGACTCCTAGAGACC. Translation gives CSARLLET. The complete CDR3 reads CSARLLETQYF.

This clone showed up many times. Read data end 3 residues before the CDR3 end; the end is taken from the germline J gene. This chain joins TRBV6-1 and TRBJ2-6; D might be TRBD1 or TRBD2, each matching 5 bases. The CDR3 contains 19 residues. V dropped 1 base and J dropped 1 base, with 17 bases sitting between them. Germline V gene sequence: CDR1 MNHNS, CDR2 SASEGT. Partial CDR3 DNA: TGTGCCAGCAGTGAAGAAGGGAGACAGTACCGATCTGGGGCCAACGTC. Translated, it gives CASSEEGRQYRSGANV. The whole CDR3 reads CASSEEGRQYRSGANVLTF.

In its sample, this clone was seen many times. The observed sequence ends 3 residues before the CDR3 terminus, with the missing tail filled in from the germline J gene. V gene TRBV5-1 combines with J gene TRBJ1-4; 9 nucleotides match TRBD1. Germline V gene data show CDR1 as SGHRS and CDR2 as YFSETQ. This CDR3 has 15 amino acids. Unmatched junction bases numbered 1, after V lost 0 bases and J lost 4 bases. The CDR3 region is CASSLGQGGNEKLFF. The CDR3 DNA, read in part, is TGCGCCAGCAGCTTGGGACAGGGGGGTAATGAAAAA.

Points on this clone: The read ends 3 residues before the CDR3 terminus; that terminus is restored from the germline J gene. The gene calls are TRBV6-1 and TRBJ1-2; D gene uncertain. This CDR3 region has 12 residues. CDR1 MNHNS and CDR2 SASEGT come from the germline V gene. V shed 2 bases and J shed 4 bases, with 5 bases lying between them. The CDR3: CASSEQGYGYTF. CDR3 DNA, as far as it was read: TGTGCCAGCAGTGAACAAGGCTATGGC.

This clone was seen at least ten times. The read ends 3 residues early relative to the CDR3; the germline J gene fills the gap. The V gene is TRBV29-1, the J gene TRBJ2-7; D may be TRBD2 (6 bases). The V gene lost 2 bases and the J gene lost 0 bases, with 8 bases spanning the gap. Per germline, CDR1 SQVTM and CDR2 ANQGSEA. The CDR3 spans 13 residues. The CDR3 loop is CSVELAASYEQYF. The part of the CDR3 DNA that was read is TGCAGCGTTGAATTAGCGGCCTCCTACGAG.

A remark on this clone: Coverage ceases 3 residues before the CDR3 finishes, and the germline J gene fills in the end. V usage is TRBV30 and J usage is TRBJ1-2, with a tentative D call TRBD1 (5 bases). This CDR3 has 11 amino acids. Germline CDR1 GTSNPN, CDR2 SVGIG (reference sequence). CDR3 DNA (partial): TGTGCCTGGTCCCGACGGGGGGGC. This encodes CAWSRRGG. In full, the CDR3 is CAWSRRGGYTF.

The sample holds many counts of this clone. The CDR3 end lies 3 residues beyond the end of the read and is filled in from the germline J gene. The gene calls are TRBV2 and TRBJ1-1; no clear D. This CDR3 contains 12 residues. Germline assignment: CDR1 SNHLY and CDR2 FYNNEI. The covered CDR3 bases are TGTGCCAGCAGGGGTAACGGTAAGGGA. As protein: CASRGNGKG. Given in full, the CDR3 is CASRGNGKGAFF.